The 17 T cell receptor beta chains given below trace back to one sample, sequenced in a study of lymphopenia after photon versus proton radiotherapy. Method: immunoSEQ multiplex PCR; TCRdb's copy keeps in-frame clones and lacks some. Of tens of thousands of clones listed, roughly 91% are singletons. Material: peripheral blood, obtained from a patient treated with photon-based radiotherapy. These TCRs come from a woman aged 70 to 79 with pancreatic cancer.

A single count supports this clone. The chain has TRBV19 and TRBJ1-5, with 10 bases lining up with TRBD1. CDR3 length: 14 residues. The V gene end was trimmed by 10 bases and the J gene end by 5 bases; junction bases not matched to a gene: 8. Germline CDR1 and CDR2: LNHDA and SQIVND (reference sequence). The CDR3 region is CATRTGGRHQPQHF. Written as DNA, the CDR3 is TGTGCCACACGGACAGGGGGACGACATCAGCCCCAGCATTTT.

CDR3 sequence: CASSMLNSGNTIYF. CDR3 nucleotide sequence: TGTGCCAGTAGTATGTTGAACTCTGGAAACACCATATATTTT. The V gene is TRBV19, the J gene TRBJ1-3; no clear D. From germline, CDR1 is LNHDA and CDR2 SQIVND (reference sequence). The CDR3 contains 14 residues. The germline V and J ends were trimmed by 3 bases and 0 bases, with 6 bases remaining between them.

The chain has TRBV4-3 and TRBJ2-7, with 9 bases that match TRBD2. CDR3 length: 15 amino acids. Losses at the gene ends were 0 bases for V and 7 bases for J; bases not matched to a gene: 7. Germline-derived CDR1 and CDR2 are LGHNA and YSLEER. The CDR3 sequence is CASSQDSGSLEEQYF. As DNA, the CDR3 is TGCGCCAGCAGCCAAGATAGCGGGAGCCTGGAAGAGCAGTACTTC.

This rearrangement joins TRBV6-1 to TRBJ2-3, with unresolved D. V was pared by 5 bases and J by 4 bases, with 4 bases between. Germline lookup yields CDR1 MNHNS and CDR2 SASEGT. This CDR3 has 11 amino acids. As DNA, the CDR3 is TGTGCCAGCAGTTATTCAGATACGCAGTATTTT. This gives the protein CASSYSDTQYF.

The CDR3 nucleotides are TGTGCCAGCAGCTTGGGTGAGCGGCAGGGCAACGAGCAGTACTTC. This encodes CASSLGERQGNEQYF. This rearrangement joins TRBV7-8 to TRBJ2-7; either TRBD1 or TRBD2 may supply D (5 bases each). V shed 3 bases and J shed 5 bases, with 17 bases lying between them. The CDR3 is 15 residues long. CDR1 SGHVS and CDR2 FQNEAQ come from the germline V gene.

This clone showed up just a few times. The CDR3 loop is CASLTGTKGYYGYTF. For the CDR3, the DNA is TGTGCCAGCCTTACCGGTACAAAAGGATACTATGGCTACACCTTC. The chain employs TRBV28 and TRBJ1-2; D unclear. The germline V and J ends were trimmed by 8 bases and 3 bases, with 19 bases remaining between them. Germline CDR1 MDHEN, CDR2 SYDVKM. This CDR3 contains 15 residues.

In this sample, this clone turned up once. V and J are TRBV6-5 and TRBJ2-7; 9 nucleotides line up with TRBD2. CDR1 and CDR2 from the germline V gene are MNHEY and SVGAGI. J gave up 2 bases and V 10 bases, and 6 bases lay outside the gene matches. CDR3 size: 13 residues. Written as DNA, the CDR3 is TGTGCCACAGCGACTAGCGGACCCTACGAGCAGTACTTC. Protein product: CATATSGPYEQYF.

J is TRBJ1-2 and V is TRBV6-5, with a tentative D call TRBD1 (6 bases). The CDR3 has 14 residues. Germline CDR1 reads MNHEY; CDR2 reads SVGAGI. Trimming cost V 6 bases and J 4 bases, with 15 bases left between them. DNA for the CDR3: TGTGCCAGCAGAAACCCCGGGGGCTCCTATGGCTACACCTTC. Translated, it gives CASRNPGGSYGYTF.

The CDR3 reads CASSIGDRVSNTEAFF. The CDR3 DNA reads as TGTGCCAGTAGTATAGGTGACAGGGTTTCGAACACTGAAGCTTTCTTT. The chain recombines TRBV19 with TRBJ1-1; 7 nucleotides align to TRBD1. The J segment lost 1 base and the V segment lost 1 base, leaving 6 bases of the junction unmatched. The germline gives CDR1 LNHDA, CDR2 SQIVND (reference sequence). The CDR3 spans 16 residues.

The chain joins TRBV27 to TRBJ2-2, with 7 bases matching TRBD2. The CDR3 spans 16 residues. Germline values: CDR1 MNHEY, CDR2 SMNVEV (reference sequence). Losses at the gene ends were 5 bases for V and 5 bases for J; bases not matched to a gene: 11. CDR3 region: CASSIRWAGVTGELFF. The DNA for the CDR3 is TGTGCCAGCAGTATTAGATGGGCGGGAGTTACCGGGGAGCTGTTTTTT.

V gene TRBV25-1 combines with J gene TRBJ2-1; D is perhaps TRBD1 (6 bases). The CDR3 extends over 15 amino acids. V was pared by 5 bases and J by 11 bases, with 22 bases between. In germline, CDR1 is MGHDK, CDR2 SYGVNS. DNA of the CDR3: TGTGCCAGCAGTTTACCGGACAGTCAGGCCAGGCAGCAGTTCTTC. This translates into CASSLPDSQARQQFF.

The rearrangement joins TRBV21-1 to TRBJ2-7. TRBV21-1 counts as a pseudogene. The CDR3 runs 15 residues. The CDR3 sequence is CASSKPDRDRYEQYF. As DNA, the CDR3 is TGTGCCAGCAGCAAACCCGACCGGGACCGATACGAGCAGTACTTC.

This rearrangement joins TRBV25-1 to TRBJ1-1; D perhaps matches TRBD1 (5 bases). The V end was cut by 0 bases, the J end by 0 bases, with 11 bases between. There are 16 residues in the CDR3. Germline V gene lookup returns CDR1 MGHDK and CDR2 SYGVNS. This CDR3 reads CASSEYEGRVNTEAFF. The CDR3 region has the DNA TGTGCCAGCAGTGAATATGAGGGGAGGGTGAACACTGAAGCTTTCTTT.

This sequence joins TRBV9 and TRBJ2-2; 11 bases match TRBD2. After removal of 3 bases from V and 7 bases from J, the junction contained 11 bases not matched to a gene. The CDR3 consists of 17 residues. CDR1 is SGDLS and CDR2 is YYNGEE in the germline V gene. CDR3 protein: CASSALAGALGGGELFF. The CDR3 DNA sequence: TGTGCCAGCAGCGCACTAGCGGGAGCCCTCGGAGGCGGGGAGCTGTTTTTT.

The chain carries TRBV12-1 and TRBJ2-3; the listed D gene, TRBD2, was not tested against the DNA. TRBV12-1 counts as a pseudogene. The CDR3 is made up of 19 amino acids. As DNA, the CDR3 is TGTGCCAGCAGCTACACACGGGGAGTAGCTGGTTTTCATAGAGATACGCAGTATTTT. It is translated as CASSYTRGVAGFHRDTQYF.

The chain employs TRBV19 and TRBJ2-1, with D unclear. The CDR3 loop spans 14 amino acids. The V gene lost 7 bases and the J gene lost 2 bases, with 12 bases spanning the gap. From germline, CDR1 is LNHDA and CDR2 SQIVND (reference sequence). The CDR3 reads CASKVGRAYNEQFF. The CDR3 nucleotides are TGTGCCAGTAAGGTGGGTAGGGCCTACAATGAGCAGTTCTTC.

The chain couples TRBV18 to TRBJ2-3, with 7 bases aligning to TRBD1. Germline V gives CDR1 KGHSH, CDR2 LQKENI. V lost 6 bases, J lost 0 bases, and 6 bases stayed unmatched. The CDR3 loop spans 15 amino acids. The CDR3, as DNA: TGTGCCAGCTCCCAAGGGGGACAGAGCACAGATACGCAGTATTTT. It specifies CASSQGGQSTDTQYF.